These 27 T cell receptor beta chains came from one sample sequenced in a study of blood T cell repertoires in COVID-19. Profiled with immunoSEQ multiplex PCR; TCRdb holds only in-frame clones, not every one. Of 90,000 to 120,000 clones detected, about 80% appear once; the ten largest clones hold roughly 4%. The sample comprised peripheral blood. The receptors were gathered from a man between 70 and 80 years old with acute or convalescent COVID-19.

Turning to this clone: The germline gene is not matched at one end of the junction; a read error may be the cause. V gene TRBV7-7 combines with J gene TRBJ1-6; the D is unclear. The CDR3 is 13 amino acids. The V gene's germline CDR1 is SSHAT and CDR2 FNYEAQ (reference sequence). In nucleotides, the CDR3 is TGTGCTAGCAGCTTCAACAGTAATTCACCCCTCCACTTT. It specifies CASSFNSNSPLHF.

This clone was detected a few times. The CDR3 reads CASSRDTRDEQFF. CDR3 DNA sequence: TGTGCCAGCAGTAGGGACACGCGGGATGAGCAGTTCTTC. This chain links TRBV6-5 with TRBJ2-1; tentatively, D is TRBD1 (6 bases). The CDR3 consists of 13 residues. Germline values: CDR1 MNHEY, CDR2 SVGAGI. Trimming removed 5 bases from V and 8 bases from J, with 13 bases in between.

V usage is TRBV27 and J usage is TRBJ2-1; weak D call: TRBD1 (5 bases). Trimming took 3 bases from V and 9 from J, leaving 15 bases between them. This CDR3 spans 14 amino acids. Germline CDR1 MNHEY, CDR2 SMNVEV (reference sequence). This chain's CDR3 is CASSFKVRASEQFF. Written as DNA, the CDR3 is TGTGCCAGCAGTTTTAAGGTCAGGGCTAGTGAGCAGTTCTTC.

The chain uses TRBV25-1 and TRBJ1-1; 10 bases align to TRBD1. Trimming at V came to 4 bases and at J to 0 bases, leaving 5 bases not matched to a gene. CDR1 is MGHDK and CDR2 is SYGVNS in the germline V gene. This CDR3 is 16 amino acids long. CDR3 residues: CASSVGQGVLNTEAFF. CDR3 nucleotide sequence: TGTGCCAGCAGTGTCGGACAGGGGGTCCTGAACACTGAAGCTTTCTTT.

The genes are TRBV3-1 (or the pseudogene TRBV3-2) and TRBJ1-5; D perhaps matches TRBD1 (5 bases). CDR1 is LGHDT, CDR2 YNNKEL, per germline (reference sequence). The V and J ends lost 1 base and 7 bases respectively, with 11 bases between them. The CDR3 runs 14 residues. The CDR3 sequence is CASSQAGVGQPQHF. DNA of the CDR3: TGTGCCAGCAGCCAAGCGGGGGTAGGACAGCCCCAGCATTTT.

The table lists this clone with a few counts. The chain has TRBV6-5 and TRBJ1-1, with 11 positions matching TRBD1. Germline V gives CDR1 MNHEY, CDR2 SVGAGI. The CDR3 totals 15 residues. J gave up 5 bases and V 7 bases, and 9 bases lay outside the gene matches. The CDR3: CASTPGQGGRTEAFF. DNA for the CDR3: TGTGCCAGCACTCCGGGACAGGGGGGGAGAACTGAAGCTTTCTTT.

This clone was observed a single time. The J gene is TRBJ2-1, the V gene TRBV16, with D perhaps TRBD1 (6 bases). Looked up from germline, CDR1 is KGHSY and CDR2 is FQNENV. The CDR3 consists of 15 residues. V lost 5 bases and J lost 6, with 17 bases in between. The CDR3 region is CASSLQGLGINEQFF. The DNA of the CDR3 is TGTGCCAGCAGCTTACAGGGTTTGGGTATCAATGAGCAGTTCTTC.

This clone was picked up a small number of times. This chain connects TRBV21-1 to TRBJ2-5; the table calls TRBD1, which could not be checked here. TRBV21-1 is a recognized pseudogene. There are 17 residues in the CDR3. The CDR3 DNA is TGTGCCAGCAGCAAAGCGAAACCTCAGGGGGCTTGGGAGACCCAGTACTTC. Amino acid sequence: CASSKAKPQGAWETQYF.

This clone came up a few times. The chain employs TRBV5-1 and TRBJ2-3; 12 bases map to TRBD2. J lost 2 bases, V lost 2 bases, and 3 bases had no gene match. The CDR3 totals 16 residues. The V gene's germline CDR1 is SGHRS and CDR2 YFSETQ. The CDR3 is CASSFTSGGLTDTQYF. CDR3 sequence (DNA): TGCGCCAGCAGCTTCACTAGCGGGGGGCTCACAGATACGCAGTATTTT.

The chain is built from TRBV4-1 and TRBJ1-1; 7 bases are shared with TRBD1. From germline, CDR1 is MGHRA and CDR2 YSYEKL. This CDR3 spans 15 amino acids. The V gene end was trimmed by 3 bases and the J gene end by 5 bases; junction bases not matched to a gene: 9. The DNA of the CDR3 is TGCGCCAGCAGCCACCGTGACAGGGTATTGACTGAAGCTTTCTTT. As protein: CASSHRDRVLTEAFF.

The rearrangement links TRBV7-2 to TRBJ2-3, with a possible D match to TRBD2 (5 bases). From germline, CDR1 is SGHTA and CDR2 FQGNSA. The CDR3 is made up of 15 amino acids. With 2 bases removed from V and 3 bases from J, the gap between germline ends came to 12 bases. CDR3: CASSLIGVVTDTQYF. The CDR3 DNA reads as TGTGCCAGCAGCTTAATCGGGGTGGTGACAGATACGCAGTATTTT. The full variable domain, rest sourced from reference TRBV7-2 and TRBJ2-3, is GAGVSQSPSNKVTEKGKDVELRCDPISGHTALYWYRQSLGQGLEFLIYFQGNSAPDKSGLPSDRFSAERTGGSVSTLTIQRTQQEDSAVYLCASSLIGVVTDTQYFGPGTRLTVL.

The chain uses TRBV5-1 and TRBJ1-1; TRBD1 matches 10 bases. Germline trimming cut 0 bases from V and 6 bases from J; bases unmatched to any gene: 2. CDR3 length equals 14 residues. CDR1 is SGHRS and CDR2 is YFSETQ in the germline V gene. The CDR3 sequence: CASSLVGTGAEAFF. CDR3 bases: TGCGCCAGCAGCTTGGTTGGGACAGGGGCTGAAGCTTTCTTT. The full variable domain, rest sourced from reference TRBV5-1 and TRBJ1-1, is KAGVTQTPRYLIKTRGQQVTLSCSPISGHRSVSWYQQTPGQGLQFLFEYFSETQRNKGNFPGRFSGRQFSNSRSEMNVSTLELGDSALYLCASSLVGTGAEAFFGQGTRLTVV.

The chain employs TRBV6-6 and TRBJ1-1; D gene ambiguous. Germline CDR1 is MNHNY and CDR2 is SVGAGI (reference sequence). CDR3 size: 15 residues. Trimming left V 1 base short and J 3 bases short, with 12 bases between. The CDR3 loop is CASSYLQVGYTEAFF. CDR3 in DNA: TGTGCCAGCAGTTACTTACAAGTTGGTTACACTGAAGCTTTCTTT.

The count of this clone is one. This rearrangement joins TRBV3-1 (or the pseudogene TRBV3-2) to TRBJ2-2, with 7 positions matching TRBD2. V shed 1 base, J shed 1 base, and the junction held 6 bases outside the gene matches. CDR1 and CDR2 (germline): LGHDT, YNNKEL (reference sequence). CDR3 length: 17 amino acids. CDR3 amino acids: CASSQGSGGMNTGELFF. The CDR3 DNA sequence: TGTGCCAGCAGCCAAGGGTCCGGGGGGATGAACACCGGGGAGCTGTTTTTT.

The chain recombines TRBV4-3 with TRBJ2-3; 13 bases fit TRBD2. Germline assignment: CDR1 LGHNA and CDR2 YSLEER. The CDR3 loop spans 19 amino acids. V dropped 6 bases and J dropped 2; count of bases not matched to a gene: 14. CDR3 coding DNA: TGCGCCAGCAGTCACTCCGCCCGACTAGCGGGGGGACCCACAGATACGCAGTATTTT. Amino acids: CASSHSARLAGGPTDTQYF.

CDR3 residues: CASTQQGISGNTIYF. Here the CDR3 DNA reads TGCGCCAGCACCCAACAGGGGATCTCTGGAAACACCATATATTTT. The chain employs TRBV5-1 and TRBJ1-3; 7 nucleotides line up with TRBD1. The CDR3 loop spans 15 amino acids. The junction had 6 bases not matched to a gene; V was cut back by 6 bases and J by 0 bases. Germline CDR1 and CDR2: SGHRS and YFSETQ.

This clone turned up a few times. The rearrangement uses TRBV3-1 (or the pseudogene TRBV3-2) and TRBJ2-5, with 8 bases that match TRBD2. V was clipped by 1 base and J by 5 bases; unmatched bases: 6. In germline, CDR1 is LGHDT, CDR2 YNNKEL (reference sequence). This CDR3 has 15 residues. The CDR3 spells CASSQGERGLETQYF. The CDR3 DNA reads TGTGCCAGCAGCCAAGGCGAGCGGGGGTTGGAGACCCAGTACTTC.

The gene calls are TRBV9 and TRBJ1-3; 7 bases line up with TRBD1. The V gene's germline CDR1 is SGDLS and CDR2 YYNGEE. V lost 2 bases and J lost 4; bases outside the gene matches: 0. The CDR3 is 13 residues long. CDR3 in amino acids: CASSVTGGNTIYF. The CDR3, as DNA: TGTGCCAGCAGCGTGACAGGGGGAAACACCATATATTTT.

The CDR3 region is CASTRQNQETQYF. The CDR3 DNA follows: TGCGCCAGCACTCGACAGAACCAAGAGACCCAGTACTTC. V usage is TRBV23-1 and J usage is TRBJ2-5; weak D call: TRBD1 (5 bases). TRBV23-1 is sorted into the ORF group, with uncertain function. There are 13 residues in the CDR3. Trimming left V 7 bases short and J 0 bases short, with 9 bases between.

The chain couples TRBV6-6 to TRBJ1-2; possible D gene TRBD1, 6 bases. V lost 5 bases, J lost 1 base, and 17 bases lay in between. CDR3 length equals 16 residues. Germline values: CDR1 MNHNY, CDR2 SVGAGI (reference sequence). The CDR3 DNA reads TGTGCCAGCAGTCGACGGACAGAAAGCCGTAACTATGGCTACACCTTC. Protein product: CASSRRTESRNYGYTF.

The genes are TRBV7-3 and TRBJ2-7; 9 nucleotides line up with TRBD1. This CDR3 is built from 14 residues. From germline, CDR1 is SGHTA and CDR2 FQGTGA. The V and J ends lost 6 bases and 6 bases, in that order; junction bases with no gene match: 9. The CDR3 DNA is TGTGCCAGCAGTCAGGGACAGGGAATGGGCGAGCAGTACTTC. Translating gives CASSQGQGMGEQYF.

The genes are TRBV10-3 and TRBJ1-2, with a possible D match to TRBD1 (6 bases). CDR1 is ENHRY, CDR2 SYGVKD, per germline. The V gene lost 10 bases and the J gene lost 4 bases, with 16 bases spanning the gap. The CDR3 loop spans 13 amino acids. Here the CDR3 reads CATQAEGVYGYTF. The CDR3, as DNA: TGTGCCACCCAGGCCGAGGGGGTCTATGGCTACACCTTC.

The V and J genes are TRBV2 and TRBJ1-1; 7 bases match TRBD1. This CDR3 spans 13 amino acids. CDR1 is SNHLY and CDR2 is FYNNEI in the germline V gene. The V and J ends lost 3 bases and 7 bases, in that order; junction bases with no gene match: 5. This CDR3 reads CASSERTGNEAFF. CDR3 nucleotide sequence: TGTGCCAGCAGTGAGAGGACAGGAAATGAAGCTTTCTTT.

The count of this clone is one. J is TRBJ2-1 and V is TRBV9; D is uncertain. Germline CDR1 SGDLS, CDR2 YYNGEE. V shed 4 bases and J shed 0 bases, with 5 bases lying between them. The CDR3 contains 13 residues. The CDR3 sequence is CASSPFSYNEQFF. The CDR3 DNA sequence: TGTGCCAGCAGCCCCTTCTCCTACAATGAGCAGTTCTTC.

The genes are TRBV7-8 and TRBJ1-3, with D perhaps TRBD1 (6 bases). Trimming left V 6 bases short and J 3 bases short, with 12 bases between. There are 14 residues in the CDR3. The germline V gene encodes CDR1 SGHVS and CDR2 FQNEAQ. The CDR3 bases are TGTGCCAGCAGTCCCCGGGACAATGGAAACACCATATATTTT. Translation: CASSPRDNGNTIYF.

This chain uses TRBV3-1 (or the pseudogene TRBV3-2) with TRBJ2-7, with D maybe TRBD2 (7 bases). Between the trimmed V and J ends, which lost 4 bases and 4 bases, there was a span of 17 bases. The CDR3 consists of 15 residues. Germline V gene data show CDR1 as LGHDT and CDR2 as YNNKEL (reference sequence). Here the CDR3 DNA reads TGTGCCAGCAGCCCATACACCAGGGGAGGGTACGAGCAGTACTTC. It yields the protein CASSPYTRGGYEQYF.

This clone has more than one count but fewer than ten. J is TRBJ2-2 and V is TRBV24-1; D may be TRBD1 (5 bases). V lost 2 bases and J 7 bases, leaving 10 bases between the germline ends. Germline CDR1 reads KGHDR; CDR2 reads SFDVKD. The CDR3 has 14 amino acids. Here the CDR3 DNA reads TGTGCCACCAGTGATTCGCAGGGAAGCGGGGAGCTGTTTTTT. The encoded protein is CATSDSQGSGELFF.